This TCR beta chain was retrieved from a study of T cell responses to AZD1222 COVID-19 vaccine. Whole-study context: Timing groups of about 4 and about 12 weeks for second doses were pooled.

Concerning this clone: Its matching antigen is unknown.

V was trimmed by 4 bases and J by 2 bases, leaving 11 bases between them. Germline V gene data show CDR1 as LGHDT and CDR2 as YNNKEL (reference sequence). This CDR3 is built from 14 residues. Study-wide points: Seropositive at baseline were only six or seven AZD1222 recipients.

TCRdb keeps only in-frame clones here, not all; method: immunoSEQ multiplex PCR. The sample lists 100,000 to 150,000 clones; 86% were seen once. The clonotype was recovered from an adult in good health. Sample: peripheral blood, taken on day 0 of AZD1222 vaccination. The rearrangement links TRBV3-1 (or the pseudogene TRBV3-2) to TRBJ1-2; D possibly corresponds to TRBD1 (5 bases). The CDR3 DNA follows: TGTGCCAGCAGCCCTCGGGGGACGAACTATGGCTACACCTTC. Translated: CASSPRGTNYGYTF.